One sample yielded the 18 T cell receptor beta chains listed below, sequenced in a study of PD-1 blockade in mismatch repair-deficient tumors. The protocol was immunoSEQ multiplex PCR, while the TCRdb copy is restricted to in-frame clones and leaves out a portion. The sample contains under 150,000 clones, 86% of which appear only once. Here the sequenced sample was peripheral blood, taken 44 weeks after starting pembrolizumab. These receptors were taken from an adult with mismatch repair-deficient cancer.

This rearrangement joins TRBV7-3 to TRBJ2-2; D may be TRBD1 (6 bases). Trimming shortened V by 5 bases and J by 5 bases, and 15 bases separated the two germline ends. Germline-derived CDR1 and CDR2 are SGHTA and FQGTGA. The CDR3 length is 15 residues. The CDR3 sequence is CASSPGTGNTGELFF. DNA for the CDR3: TGTGCCAGCAGCCCCGGAACAGGGAATACCGGGGAGCTGTTTTTT.

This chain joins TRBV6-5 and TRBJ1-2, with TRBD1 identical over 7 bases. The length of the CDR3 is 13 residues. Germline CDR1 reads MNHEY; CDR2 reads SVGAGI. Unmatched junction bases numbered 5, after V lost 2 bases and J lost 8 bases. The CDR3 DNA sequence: TGTGCCAGCAGTTACGGACGACAGGGAGGCTACACCTTC. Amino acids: CASSYGRQGGYTF.

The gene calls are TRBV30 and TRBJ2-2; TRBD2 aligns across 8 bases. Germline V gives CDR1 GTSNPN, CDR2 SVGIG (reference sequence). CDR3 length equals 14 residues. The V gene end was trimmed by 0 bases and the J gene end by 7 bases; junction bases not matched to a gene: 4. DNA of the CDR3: TGTGCCTGGAGTGTCGAACTAGCGGTCGGGGAGCTGTTTTTT. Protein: CAWSVELAVGELFF.

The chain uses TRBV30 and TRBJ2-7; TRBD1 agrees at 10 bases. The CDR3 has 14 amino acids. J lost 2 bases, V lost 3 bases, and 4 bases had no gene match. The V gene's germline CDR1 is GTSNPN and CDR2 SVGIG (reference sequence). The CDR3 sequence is CAWRGDRGPYEQYF. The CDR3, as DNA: TGTGCCTGGAGGGGGGACAGGGGACCCTACGAGCAGTACTTC.

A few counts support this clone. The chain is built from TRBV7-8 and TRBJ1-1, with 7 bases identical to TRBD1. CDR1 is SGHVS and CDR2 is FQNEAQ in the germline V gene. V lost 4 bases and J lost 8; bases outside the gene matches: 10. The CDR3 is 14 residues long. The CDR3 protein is CASSYNTGEFEAFF. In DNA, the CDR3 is TGTGCCAGCAGCTACAATACAGGGGAATTCGAAGCTTTCTTT.

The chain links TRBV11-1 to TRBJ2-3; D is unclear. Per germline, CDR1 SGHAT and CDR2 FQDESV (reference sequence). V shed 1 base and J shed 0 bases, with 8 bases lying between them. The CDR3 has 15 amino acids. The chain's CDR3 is CASSLGLRSTDTQYF. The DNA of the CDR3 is TGTGCCAGCAGCTTAGGTTTGCGGAGCACAGATACGCAGTATTTT.

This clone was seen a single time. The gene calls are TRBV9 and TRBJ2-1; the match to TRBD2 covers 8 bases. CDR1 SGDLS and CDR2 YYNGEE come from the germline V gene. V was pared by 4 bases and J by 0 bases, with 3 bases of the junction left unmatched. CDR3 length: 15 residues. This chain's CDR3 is CASSIGLASYNEQFF. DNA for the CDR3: TGTGCCAGCAGCATAGGACTAGCCTCCTACAATGAGCAGTTCTTC.

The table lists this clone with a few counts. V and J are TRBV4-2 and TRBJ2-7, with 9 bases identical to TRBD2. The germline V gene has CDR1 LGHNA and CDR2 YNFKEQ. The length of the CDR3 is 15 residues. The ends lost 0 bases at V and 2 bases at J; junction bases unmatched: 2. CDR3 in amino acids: CASSQEASGTYEQYF. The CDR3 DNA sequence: TGTGCCAGCAGCCAAGAGGCTAGCGGGACCTACGAGCAGTACTTC.

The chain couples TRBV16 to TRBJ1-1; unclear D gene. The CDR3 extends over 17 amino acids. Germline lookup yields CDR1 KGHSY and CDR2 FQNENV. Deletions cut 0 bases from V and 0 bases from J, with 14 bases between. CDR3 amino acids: CASSQSNSPALNTEAFF. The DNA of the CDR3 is TGTGCCAGCAGCCAATCGAACAGCCCCGCTTTGAACACTGAAGCTTTCTTT.

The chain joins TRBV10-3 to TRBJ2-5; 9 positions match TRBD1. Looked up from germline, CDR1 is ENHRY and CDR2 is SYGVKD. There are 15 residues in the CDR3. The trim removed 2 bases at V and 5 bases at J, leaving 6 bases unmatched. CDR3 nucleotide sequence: TGTGCCATCAGTGAGGGGGACAGGGTATACGAGACCCAGTACTTC. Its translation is CAISEGDRVYETQYF.

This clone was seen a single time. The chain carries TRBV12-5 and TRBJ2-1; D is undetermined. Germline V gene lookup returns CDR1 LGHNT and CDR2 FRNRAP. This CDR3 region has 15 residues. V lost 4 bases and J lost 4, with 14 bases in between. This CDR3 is CASGSATEPYNEQFF. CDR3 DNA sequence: TGTGCTAGTGGTTCAGCAACCGAACCATACAATGAGCAGTTCTTC. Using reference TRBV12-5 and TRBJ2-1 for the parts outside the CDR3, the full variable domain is DARVTQTPRHKVTEMGQEVTMRCQPILGHNTVFWYRQTMMQGLELLAYFRNRAPLDDSGMPKDRFSAEMPDATLATLKIQPSEPRDSAVYFCASGSATEPYNEQFFGPGTRLTVL.

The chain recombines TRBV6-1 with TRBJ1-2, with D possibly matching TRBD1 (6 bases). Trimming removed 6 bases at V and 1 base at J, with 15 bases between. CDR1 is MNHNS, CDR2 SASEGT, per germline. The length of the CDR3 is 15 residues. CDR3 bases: TGTGCCAGCAGGGACCCAGGGGAACTTAACTATGGCTACACCTTC. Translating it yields CASRDPGELNYGYTF.

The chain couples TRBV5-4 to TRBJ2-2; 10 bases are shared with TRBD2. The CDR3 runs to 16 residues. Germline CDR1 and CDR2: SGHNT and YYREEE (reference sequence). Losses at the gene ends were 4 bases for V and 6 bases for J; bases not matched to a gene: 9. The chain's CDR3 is CASSLSAGGVAGELFF. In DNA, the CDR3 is TGTGCCAGCAGCCTATCAGCGGGAGGGGTAGCCGGGGAGCTGTTTTTT.

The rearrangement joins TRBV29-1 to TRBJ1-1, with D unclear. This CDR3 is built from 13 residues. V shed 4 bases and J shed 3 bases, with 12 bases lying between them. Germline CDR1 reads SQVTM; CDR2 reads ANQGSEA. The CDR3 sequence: CSVGNRRDTEAFF. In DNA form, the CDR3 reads TGCAGCGTTGGGAACAGAAGAGACACTGAAGCTTTCTTT.

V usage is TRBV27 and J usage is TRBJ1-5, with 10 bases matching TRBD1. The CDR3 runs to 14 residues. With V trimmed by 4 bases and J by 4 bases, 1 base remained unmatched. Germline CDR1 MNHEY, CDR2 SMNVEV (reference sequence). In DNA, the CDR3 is TGTGCCAGCAGTTCGGGACAGGGGAATCAGCCCCAGCATTTT. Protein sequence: CASSSGQGNQPQHF.

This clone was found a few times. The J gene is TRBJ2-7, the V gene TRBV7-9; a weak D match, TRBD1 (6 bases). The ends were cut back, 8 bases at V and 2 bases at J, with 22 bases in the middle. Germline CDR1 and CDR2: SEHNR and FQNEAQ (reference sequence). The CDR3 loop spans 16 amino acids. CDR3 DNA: TGTGCCAGCTCCCCCGGGCAGGGGACCTCCCCCTACGAGCAGTACTTC. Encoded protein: CASSPGQGTSPYEQYF.

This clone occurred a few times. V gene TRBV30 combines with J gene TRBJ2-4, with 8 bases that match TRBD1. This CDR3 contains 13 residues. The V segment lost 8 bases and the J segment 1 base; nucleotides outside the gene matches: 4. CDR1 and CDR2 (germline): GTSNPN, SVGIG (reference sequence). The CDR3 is CASRDRAKNIQYF. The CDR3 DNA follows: TGTGCCAGCAGGGACAGGGCCAAAAACATTCAGTACTTC.

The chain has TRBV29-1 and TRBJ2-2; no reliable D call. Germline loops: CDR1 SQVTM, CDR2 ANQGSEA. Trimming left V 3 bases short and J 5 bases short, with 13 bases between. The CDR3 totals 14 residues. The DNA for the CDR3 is TGCAGCGTTGAGGGGTCTACAACAACCGGGGAGCTGTTTTTT. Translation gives CSVEGSTTTGELFF.